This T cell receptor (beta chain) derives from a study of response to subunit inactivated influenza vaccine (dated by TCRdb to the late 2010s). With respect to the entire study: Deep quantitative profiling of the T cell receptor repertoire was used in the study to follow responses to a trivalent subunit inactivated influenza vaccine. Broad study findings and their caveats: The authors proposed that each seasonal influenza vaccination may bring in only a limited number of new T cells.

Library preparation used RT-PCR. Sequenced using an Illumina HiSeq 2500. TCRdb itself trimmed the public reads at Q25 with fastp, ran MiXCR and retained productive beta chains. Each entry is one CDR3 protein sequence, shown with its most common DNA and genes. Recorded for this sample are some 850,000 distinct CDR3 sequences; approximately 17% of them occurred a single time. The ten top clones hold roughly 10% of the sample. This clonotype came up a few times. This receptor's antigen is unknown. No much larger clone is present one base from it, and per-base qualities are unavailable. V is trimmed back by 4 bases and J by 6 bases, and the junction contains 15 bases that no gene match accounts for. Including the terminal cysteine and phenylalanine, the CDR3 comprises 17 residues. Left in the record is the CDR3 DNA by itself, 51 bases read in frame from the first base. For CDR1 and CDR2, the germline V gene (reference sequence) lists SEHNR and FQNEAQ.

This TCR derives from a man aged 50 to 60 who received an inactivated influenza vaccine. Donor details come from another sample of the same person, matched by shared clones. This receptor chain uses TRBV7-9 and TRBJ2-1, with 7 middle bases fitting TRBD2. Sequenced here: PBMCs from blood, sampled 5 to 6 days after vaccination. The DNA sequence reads TGTGCCAGCAGCTCCACGGATGGGAGGGCCTTTTTCAATGAGCAGTTCTTC. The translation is CASSSTDGRAFFNEQFF.